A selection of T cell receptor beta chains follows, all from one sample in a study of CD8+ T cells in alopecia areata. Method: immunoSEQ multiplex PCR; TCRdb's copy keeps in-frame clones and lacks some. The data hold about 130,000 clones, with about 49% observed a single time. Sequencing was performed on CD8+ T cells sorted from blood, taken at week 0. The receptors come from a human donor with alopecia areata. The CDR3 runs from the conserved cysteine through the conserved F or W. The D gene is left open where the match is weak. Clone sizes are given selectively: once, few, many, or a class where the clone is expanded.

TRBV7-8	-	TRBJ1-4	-	TGTGCCAGCAGCTTAGGAGTCGCAACTAATGAAAAACTGTTTTTT	CASSLGVATNEKLFF
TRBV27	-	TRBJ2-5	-	TGTGCCAGCAGTATCACAGGGCTAGAGACCCAGTACTTC	CASSITGLETQYF
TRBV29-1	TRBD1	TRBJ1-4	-	TGCAGCGCAAGCGACAGGGTTGGTGGTGAAAAACTGTTTTTT	CSASDRVGGEKLFF
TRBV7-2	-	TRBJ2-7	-	TGTGCCAGCAGCTTGTTTGGGACCGGCTACGAGCAGTACTTC	CASSLFGTGYEQYF
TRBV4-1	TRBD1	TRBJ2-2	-	TGCGCCAGCAGCACCCGACAGGGGAACACCGGGGAGCTGTTTTTT	CASSTRQGNTGELFF
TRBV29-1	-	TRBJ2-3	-	TGCAGCGTTGTTGGGACTGCCACAGATACGCAGTATTTT	CSVVGTATDTQYF
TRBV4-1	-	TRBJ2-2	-	TGCGCCAGCAGCCCGGGCCGAAACCCGAACACCGGGGAGCTGTTTTTT	CASSPGRNPNTGELFF
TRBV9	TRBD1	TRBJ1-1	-	TGTGCCAGCAGCGTAGGAGACAGGGTTGTTAGCACTGAAGCTTTCTTT	CASSVGDRVVSTEAFF
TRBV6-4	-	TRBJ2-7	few	TGTGCCAGCAGTACCCCGAAAGGGGAAAACTCCTACGAGCAGTACTTC	CASSTPKGENSYEQYF
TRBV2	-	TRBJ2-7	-	TGTGCCAGCAGGGCTTCGGCTAACGAGCAGTACTTC	CASRASANEQYF
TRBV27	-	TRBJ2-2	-	TGTGCCAGCAGTCTAGGGACTCAAAACACCGGGGAGCTGTTTTTT	CASSLGTQNTGELFF
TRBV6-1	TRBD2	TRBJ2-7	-	TGTGCCAGCAGTCACAGCGGGGGCAGCTCCTACGAGCAGTACTTC	CASSHSGGSSYEQYF
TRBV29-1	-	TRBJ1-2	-	TGCAGCGTTGGAGGGGTGGGGGTTGAAGATGGCTACACCTTC	CSVGGVGVEDGYTF
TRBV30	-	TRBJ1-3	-	TGTGCCTGGAGTGCTGGAAACACCATATATTTT	CAWSAGNTIYF
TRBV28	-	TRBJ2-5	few	TGTGCCAGCAGTTTGTATGACAGAGGAGAGACCCAGTACTTC	CASSLYDRGETQYF
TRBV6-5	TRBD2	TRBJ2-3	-	TGTGCCAGCAGTTACTCCGGGGCGGGGGCAGATACGCAGTATTTT	CASSYSGAGADTQYF
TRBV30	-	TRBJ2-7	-	TGTGCCTGGAGTGCCCCCCGGGGGGAGCAGTACTTC	CAWSAPRGEQYF
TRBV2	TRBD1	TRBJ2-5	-	TGTGCCAGCGGACAGGGAAGGGAGACCCAGTACTTC	CASGQGRETQYF
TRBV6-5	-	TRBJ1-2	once	TGTGCCAGCAGCCCTTCTGATGACTATGGCTACACCTTC	CASSPSDDYGYTF
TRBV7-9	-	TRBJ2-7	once	TGTGCCAGCAGCCCCGGCTACTTAGGGACCTACGAGCAGTACTTC	CASSPGYLGTYEQYF
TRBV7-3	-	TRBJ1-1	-	TGTGCCAGCAGCTTAAATCTAGGGCCAGCCGATGAAGCTTTCTTT	CASSLNLGPADEAFF
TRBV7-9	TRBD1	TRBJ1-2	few	TGTGCCAGCAGCTTACAGGGGGATGGCTACACCTTC	CASSLQGDGYTF
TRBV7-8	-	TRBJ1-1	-	TGTGCCAGCAGCTTACTGGTGAGGGTCGCTGAAGCTTTCTTT	CASSLLVRVAEAFF
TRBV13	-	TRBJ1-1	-	TGTGCCAGCAGACCCAGGGACACTGAAGCTTTCTTT	CASRPRDTEAFF
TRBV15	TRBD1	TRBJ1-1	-	TGTGCCACCAGCAGGCCCGGGACAGGGAGGACTGAAGCTTTCTTT	CATSRPGTGRTEAFF
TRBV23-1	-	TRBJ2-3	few	TGCGCCAGCAGTCAATCCCCATTCCATCAAGGGAGACTCACAGATACGCAGTATTTT	CASSQSPFHQGRLTDTQYF
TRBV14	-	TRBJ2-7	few	TGTGCCAGCAGCCAAGGGAGCGGGTATAAATCCTACGAGCAGTACTTC	CASSQGSGYKSYEQYF
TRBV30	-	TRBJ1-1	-	TGTGCCTGGAGTGCCAGGCCGCGGAACACTGAAGCTTTCTTT	CAWSARPRNTEAFF
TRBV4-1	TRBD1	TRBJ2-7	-	TGCGCCAGCAGCCAGCTGGGACAGGGGCTCGACGAGCAGTACTTC	CASSQLGQGLDEQYF
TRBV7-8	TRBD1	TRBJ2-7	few	TGTGCCAGCAGCTTTACACAGGGGGTCTACGAGCAGTACTTC	CASSFTQGVYEQYF
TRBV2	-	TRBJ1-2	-	TGTGCCAGCGTAGACGAAGAGGAATATGGCTACACCTTC	CASVDEEEYGYTF
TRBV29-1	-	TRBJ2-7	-	TGCAGCGTTGAAACGGGATCCTACGAGCAGTACTTC	CSVETGSYEQYF
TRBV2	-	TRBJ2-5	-	TGTGCCAGCAGTGAAATAGGGTCTGAACAAGAGACCCAGTACTTC	CASSEIGSEQETQYF
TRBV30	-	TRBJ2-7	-	TGTGCCTGGAGTGAAGGTTGGATGCAGTACTTC	CAWSEGWMQYF
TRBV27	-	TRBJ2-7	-	TGTGCCAGCAGTTTAAGTCGGACGGCTTCGCGCGAGCAGTACTTC	CASSLSRTASREQYF
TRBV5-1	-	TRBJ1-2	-	TGCGCCAGCAGCTTATCCCCGGACACTATTGTCTATGGCTACACCTTC	CASSLSPDTIVYGYTF
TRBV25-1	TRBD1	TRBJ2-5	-	TGTGCCAGCAGTGAATATGGGCGACAGGGGACCCAGTACTTC	CASSEYGRQGTQYF
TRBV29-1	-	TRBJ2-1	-	TGCAGCGTTGAAGATCGACAGCGGGTGGTTGCCAATGAGCAGTTCTTC	CSVEDRQRVVANEQFF
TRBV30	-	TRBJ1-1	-	TGTGCCTGGAGTGTTGAACTGACAGAGACTGAAGCTTTCTTT	CAWSVELTETEAFF
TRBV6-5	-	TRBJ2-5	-	TGTGCCAGCAGTTACTGGCAAGGCGAGACCCAGTACTTC	CASSYWQGETQYF
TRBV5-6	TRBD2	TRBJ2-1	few	TGTGCCAGCAGCTTGCCCTCGGGGGGGCGTCGCGGAAATGAGCAGTTCTTC	CASSLPSGGRRGNEQFF
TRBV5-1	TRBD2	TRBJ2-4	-	TGCGCCAGCAGCGACGGACTAGCGGGGGTCTTC	CASSDGLAGVF
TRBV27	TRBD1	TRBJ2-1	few	TGTGCCAGCAGTTCGGGACAGGGGTACAATGAGCAGTTCTTC	CASSSGQGYNEQFF
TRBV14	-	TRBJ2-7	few	TGTGCCAGCAGCCAACGGTCCGGGACAAATAAACACGAGCAGTACTTC	CASSQRSGTNKHEQYF
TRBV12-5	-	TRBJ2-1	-	TGTGCTAGTGGTTTGGGGCTTCTGGGGAATGAGCAGTTCTTC	CASGLGLLGNEQFF
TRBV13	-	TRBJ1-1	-	TGTGCCAGCAGCTTAGTAGACCAGGTCACTGAAGCTTTCTTT	CASSLVDQVTEAFF
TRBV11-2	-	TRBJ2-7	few	TGTGCCAGCAGCTTAGAGAGTAGGACCTACGAGCAGTACTTC	CASSLESRTYEQYF